This T cell receptor (beta chain) is from a study of blood T cells in healthy people across ages. The sample holds a few counts of this clonotype. V lost 2 bases to trimming and J lost 7 bases, with 4 bases between them. In germline, CDR1 is MNHEY, CDR2 SVGEGT. The CDR3 sequence is 11 residues long. With a J-beta primer mix and a sample-barcoded 5' primer, a second PCR ran 7 to 11 cycles. One entry per CDR3 protein results from TCRdb running MiXCR on the 5' RACE reads. The sample holds under 2,000,000 distinct CDR3 sequences, 49% seen once. The origin of this receptor is a woman aged 40-49 years in good health. Sequences were obtained from blood. The chain combines TRBV6-2 or TRBV6-3 with TRBJ2-3; D gene ambiguous. The CDR3 nucleotides are TGTGCCAGCAGTTACCCACATACGCAGTATTTT. It translates to CASSYPHTQYF.